The 13 T cell receptor beta chains presented below share a single source sample, sequenced in a study of cytomegalovirus exposure and HLA in healthy donors. Repertoires were generated with immunoSEQ multiplex PCR, while TCRdb's copy carries only in-frame clones and drops some. The sample consists of some 150,000 clones, 86% of them appearing once. Sequenced sample: PBMCs. These receptors were obtained from a man between 18 and 35 years old in good health and CMV-seropositive.

The chain carries TRBV19 and TRBJ2-5; 8 bases match TRBD2. Unmatched junction bases numbered 7, after V lost 5 bases and J lost 2 bases. The germline V gene encodes CDR1 LNHDA and CDR2 SQIVND (reference sequence). CDR3 size: 15 residues. The CDR3 is CASSPSRGGQETQYF. The CDR3 DNA reads TGTGCCAGTAGTCCCAGTCGGGGGGGGCAAGAGACCCAGTACTTC.

The gene calls are TRBV13 and TRBJ2-7; possibly TRBD2 for D (6 bases). V lost 5 bases, J lost 2 bases, and 13 bases lay in between. This CDR3 has 14 residues. In germline, CDR1 is PRHDT, CDR2 FYEKMQ (reference sequence). The CDR3 region is CASSPASETYEQYF. The CDR3 DNA follows: TGTGCCAGCAGCCCTGCTAGCGAGACCTACGAGCAGTACTTC.

This chain links TRBV6-5 with TRBJ1-1, with 8 bases aligning to TRBD1. V lost 5 bases to trimming and J lost 0 bases; unmatched junction nucleotides: 2. There are 14 residues in the CDR3. Germline V gene data show CDR1 as MNHEY and CDR2 as SVGAGI. CDR3 region: CASSPGQVNTEAFF. In nucleotides, the CDR3 is TGTGCCAGCAGTCCGGGACAGGTGAACACTGAAGCTTTCTTT.

The rearrangement uses TRBV6-5 and TRBJ2-7, with D perhaps matching TRBD1 (5 bases). The CDR3 contains 14 residues. Germline CDR1 MNHEY, CDR2 SVGAGI. The V end was cut by 8 bases, the J end by 3 bases, with 17 bases between. The CDR3: CASLDQGLNYEQYF. DNA for the CDR3: TGTGCCAGCCTCGATCAGGGCCTAAACTACGAGCAGTACTTC.

The CDR3 DNA reads as TGTGCCAGCAGCTTAAACAGGGGGCGGAATGAAAAACTGTTTTTT. Translated: CASSLNRGRNEKLFF. This sequence joins TRBV7-2 and TRBJ1-4, with 9 bases that match TRBD1. This CDR3 is 15 amino acids long. CDR1 is SGHTA, CDR2 FQGNSA, per germline. J was trimmed by 5 bases and V by 2 bases; bases with no gene match: 3.

V usage is TRBV6-5 and J usage is TRBJ1-6, with a weak D call TRBD1 (5 bases). This CDR3 has 15 amino acids. With 6 bases removed from V and 4 bases from J, the gap between germline ends came to 13 bases. Germline assignment: CDR1 MNHEY and CDR2 SVGAGI. The CDR3 protein is CASSLTAPYNSPLHF. The DNA for the CDR3 is TGTGCCAGCAGCCTGACAGCCCCTTATAATTCACCCCTCCACTTT.

The J gene is TRBJ2-2, the V gene TRBV5-1; a weak D match, TRBD2 (6 bases). Germline assignment: CDR1 SGHRS and CDR2 YFSETQ. V was shortened by 4 bases and J by 2 bases, with 12 bases between the two germline ends. This CDR3 contains 15 residues. Written as DNA, the CDR3 is TGCGCCAGCAGCCCCAGGGCGGGAAACACCGGGGAGCTGTTTTTT. This translates into CASSPRAGNTGELFF.

The rearrangement joins TRBV5-1 to TRBJ2-7, with 7 bases identical to TRBD1. Germline CDR1 SGHRS, CDR2 YFSETQ. V trimming: 9 bases; J trimming: 2 bases; junction bases outside the gene matches: 8. There are 13 residues in the CDR3. CDR3 coding DNA: TGCGCCACCCAGGGGGTTACCCCCTACGAGCAGTACTTC. It is translated as CATQGVTPYEQYF.

The chain is built from TRBV25-1 and TRBJ2-5; weak D call: TRBD1 (6 bases). The germline CDR1 and CDR2 sequences are MGHDK and SYGVNS. Trimming took off 3 bases at V and 2 bases at J, with 13 bases between the two ends. The CDR3 covers 15 residues. DNA of the CDR3: TGTGCCAGCAGTGAGGTTCAGGGGTTGCAAGAGACCCAGTACTTC. Its protein product is CASSEVQGLQETQYF.

The gene calls are TRBV27 and TRBJ1-2, with 7 bases fitting TRBD1. The CDR3 has 15 residues. The V and J ends lost 5 bases and 6 bases, in that order; junction bases with no gene match: 12. Germline loops: CDR1 MNHEY, CDR2 SMNVEV (reference sequence). The CDR3 region is CASSPPSGGSDGYTF. For the CDR3, the DNA is TGTGCCAGCAGTCCCCCCTCAGGGGGGAGTGATGGCTACACCTTC.

This rearrangement joins TRBV9 to TRBJ2-2; the D gene is possibly TRBD2 (5 bases). This CDR3 is built from 13 residues. From germline, CDR1 is SGDLS and CDR2 YYNGEE. The V and J ends lost 2 bases and 6 bases respectively, with 8 bases between them. CDR3 region: CASSVGVAGELFF. Here the CDR3 DNA reads TGTGCCAGCAGCGTCGGGGTGGCCGGGGAGCTGTTTTTT. The full variable domain, with the rest looked up from reference TRBV9 and TRBJ2-2, is DSGVTQTPKHLITATGQRVTLRCSPRSGDLSVYWYQQSLDQGLQFLIQYYNGEERAKGNILERFSAQQFPDLHSELNLSSLELGDSALYFCASSVGVAGELFFGEGSRLTVL.

The V call is TRBV5-1, the J call TRBJ2-1, with TRBD2 identical over 10 bases. Unmatched junction bases numbered 15, after V lost 3 bases and J lost 6 bases. Germline values: CDR1 SGHRS, CDR2 YFSETQ. CDR3 length: 18 residues. The CDR3 loop reads CASSSQPLTSGVGNEQFF. CDR3 coding DNA: TGCGCCAGCAGCTCGCAACCGTTAACTAGCGGGGTAGGCAATGAGCAGTTCTTC.

This clone was recorded many times. The genes are TRBV28 and TRBJ1-5, with 7 bases that match TRBD1. Germline values: CDR1 MDHEN, CDR2 SYDVKM. This CDR3 comprises 15 residues. V dropped 3 bases and J dropped 1; count of bases not matched to a gene: 3. The CDR3: CASSFQGGSNQPQHF. CDR3 DNA sequence: TGTGCCAGCAGTTTCCAGGGGGGCAGCAATCAGCCCCAGCATTTT.